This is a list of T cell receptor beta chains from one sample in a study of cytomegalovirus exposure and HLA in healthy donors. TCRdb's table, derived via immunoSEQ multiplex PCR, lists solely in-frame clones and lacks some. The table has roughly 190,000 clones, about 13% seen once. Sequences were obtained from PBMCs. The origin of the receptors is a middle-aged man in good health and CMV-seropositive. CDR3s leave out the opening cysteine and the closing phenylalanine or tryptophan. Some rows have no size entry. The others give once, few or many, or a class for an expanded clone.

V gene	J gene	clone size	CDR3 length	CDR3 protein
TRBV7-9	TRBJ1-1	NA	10	ASSPVYTEAF
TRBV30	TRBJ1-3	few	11	AWTGTQRNTIY
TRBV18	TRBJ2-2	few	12	ASSGQMNTGELF
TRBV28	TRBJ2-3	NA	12	ASSRGGDVDTQY
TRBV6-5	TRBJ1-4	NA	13	ASSPILSTNEKLF
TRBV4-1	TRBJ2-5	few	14	ASSQGLAGLPGTQY
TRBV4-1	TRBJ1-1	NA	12	ASSLTQGNTEAF
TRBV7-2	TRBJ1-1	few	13	ASSLTPEGNTEAF
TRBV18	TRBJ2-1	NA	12	ASSPGLSYNEQF
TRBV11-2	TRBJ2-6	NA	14	ASSLPWTGGANVLT
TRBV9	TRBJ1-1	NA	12	ASSATNRQSEAF
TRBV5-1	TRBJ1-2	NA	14	ASSLGVRGDQYGYT
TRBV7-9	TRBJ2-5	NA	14	ASSSLRTGWWETQY
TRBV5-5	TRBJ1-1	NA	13	ASSPGTGGNTEAF